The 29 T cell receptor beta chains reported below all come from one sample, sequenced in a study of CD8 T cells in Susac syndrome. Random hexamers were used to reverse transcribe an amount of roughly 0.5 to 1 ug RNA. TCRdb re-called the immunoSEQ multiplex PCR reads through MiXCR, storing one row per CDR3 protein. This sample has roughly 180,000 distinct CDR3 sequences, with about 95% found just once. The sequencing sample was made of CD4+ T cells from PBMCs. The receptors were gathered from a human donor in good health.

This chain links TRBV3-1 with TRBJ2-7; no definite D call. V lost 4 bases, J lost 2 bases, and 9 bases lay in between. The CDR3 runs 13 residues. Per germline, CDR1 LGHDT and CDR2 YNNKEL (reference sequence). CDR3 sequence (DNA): TGTGCCAGCAGCCTCCGACTCGCCTACGAGCAGTACTTC. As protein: CASSLRLAYEQYF.

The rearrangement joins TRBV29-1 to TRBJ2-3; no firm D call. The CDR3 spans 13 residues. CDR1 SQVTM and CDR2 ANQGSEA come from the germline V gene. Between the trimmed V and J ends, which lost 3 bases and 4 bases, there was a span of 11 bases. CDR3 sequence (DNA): TGCAGCGTTGACTTATCACCCGCAGATACGCAGTATTTT. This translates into CSVDLSPADTQYF.

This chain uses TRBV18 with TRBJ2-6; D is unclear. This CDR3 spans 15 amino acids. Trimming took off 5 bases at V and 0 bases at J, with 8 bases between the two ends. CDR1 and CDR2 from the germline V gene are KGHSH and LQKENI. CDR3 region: CASSATFSGANVLTF. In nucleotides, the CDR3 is TGTGCCAGCTCAGCGACATTCTCTGGGGCCAACGTCCTGACTTTC.

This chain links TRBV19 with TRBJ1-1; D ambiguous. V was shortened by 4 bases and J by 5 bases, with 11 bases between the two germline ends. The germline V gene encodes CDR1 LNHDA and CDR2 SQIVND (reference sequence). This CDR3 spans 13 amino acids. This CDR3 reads CASSTAGLTEAFF. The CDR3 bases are TGTGCCAGTAGTACCGCCGGGCTTACTGAAGCTTTCTTT.

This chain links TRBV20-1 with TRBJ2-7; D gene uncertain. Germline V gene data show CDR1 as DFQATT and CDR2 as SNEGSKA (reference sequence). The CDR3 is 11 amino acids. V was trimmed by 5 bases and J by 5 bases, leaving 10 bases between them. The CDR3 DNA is TGCAGTGCTCGGAGACTCCACGAGCAGTACTTC. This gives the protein CSARRLHEQYF.

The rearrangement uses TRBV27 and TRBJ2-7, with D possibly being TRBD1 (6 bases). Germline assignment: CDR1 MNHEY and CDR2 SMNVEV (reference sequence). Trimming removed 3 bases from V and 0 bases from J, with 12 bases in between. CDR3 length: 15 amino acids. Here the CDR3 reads CASSLTDSSSYEQYF. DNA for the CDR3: TGTGCCAGCAGTTTGACGGACAGTAGCTCCTACGAGCAGTACTTC.

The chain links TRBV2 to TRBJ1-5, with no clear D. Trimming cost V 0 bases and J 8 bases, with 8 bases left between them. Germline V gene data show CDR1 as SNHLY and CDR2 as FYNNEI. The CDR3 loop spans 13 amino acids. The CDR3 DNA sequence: TGTGCCAGCAGTGAAGCGAGGGTCGAGCCCCAGCATTTT. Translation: CASSEARVEPQHF.

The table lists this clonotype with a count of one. The chain's CDR3 is CSASEQNSNQPQHF. The CDR3 bases are TGCAGTGCTAGTGAGCAGAATAGCAATCAGCCCCAGCATTTT. V is TRBV20-1 and J is TRBJ1-5, with D unclear. The CDR3 is 14 amino acids. Trimming took off 3 bases at V and 0 bases at J, with 9 bases between the two ends. The germline V gene encodes CDR1 DFQATT and CDR2 SNEGSKA (reference sequence).

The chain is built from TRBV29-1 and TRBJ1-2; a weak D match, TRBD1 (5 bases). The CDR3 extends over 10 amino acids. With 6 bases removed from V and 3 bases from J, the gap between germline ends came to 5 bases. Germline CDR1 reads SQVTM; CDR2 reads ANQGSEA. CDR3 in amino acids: CSVRDYGYTF. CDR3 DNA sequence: TGCAGCGTCAGGGACTATGGCTACACCTTC. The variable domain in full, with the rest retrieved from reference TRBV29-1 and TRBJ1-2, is SAVISQKPSRDICQRGTSLTIQCQVDSQVTMMFWYRQQPGQSLTLIATANQGSEATYESGFVIDKFPISRPNLTFSTLTVSNMSPEDSSIYLCSVRDYGYTFGSGTRLTVV.

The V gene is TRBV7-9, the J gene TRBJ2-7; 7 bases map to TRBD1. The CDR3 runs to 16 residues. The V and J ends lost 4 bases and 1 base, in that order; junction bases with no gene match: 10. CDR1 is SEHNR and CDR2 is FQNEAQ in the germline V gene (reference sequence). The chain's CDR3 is CASSSLRTGGSYEQYF. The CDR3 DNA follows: TGTGCCAGCAGCTCCCTCCGGACAGGTGGGTCCTACGAGCAGTACTTC.

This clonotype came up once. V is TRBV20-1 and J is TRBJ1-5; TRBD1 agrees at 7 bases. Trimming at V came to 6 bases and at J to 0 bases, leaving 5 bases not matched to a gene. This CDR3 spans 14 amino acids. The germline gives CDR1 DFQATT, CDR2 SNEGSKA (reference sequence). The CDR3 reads CSAHRGDSNQPQHF. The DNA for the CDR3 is TGCAGTGCACACAGGGGAGATAGCAATCAGCCCCAGCATTTT.

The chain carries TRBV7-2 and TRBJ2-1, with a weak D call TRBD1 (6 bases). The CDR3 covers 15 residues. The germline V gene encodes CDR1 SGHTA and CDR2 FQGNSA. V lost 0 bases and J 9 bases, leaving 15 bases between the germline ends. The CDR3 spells CASSLAGAPSTEQFF. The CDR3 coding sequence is TGTGCCAGCAGCTTAGCGGGGGCGCCCTCCACTGAGCAGTTCTTC.

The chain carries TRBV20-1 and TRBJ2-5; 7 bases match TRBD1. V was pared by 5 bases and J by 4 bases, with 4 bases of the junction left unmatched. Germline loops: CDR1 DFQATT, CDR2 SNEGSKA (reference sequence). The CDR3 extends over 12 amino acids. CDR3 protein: CSAPDRLETQYF. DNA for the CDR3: TGCAGTGCTCCGGACAGGTTAGAGACCCAGTACTTC.

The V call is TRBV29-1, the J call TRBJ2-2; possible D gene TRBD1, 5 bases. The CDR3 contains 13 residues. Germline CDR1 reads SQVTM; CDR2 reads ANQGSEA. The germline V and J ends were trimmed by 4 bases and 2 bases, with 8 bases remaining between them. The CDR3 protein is CSVGTQNTGELFF. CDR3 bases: TGCAGCGTTGGGACACAAAACACCGGGGAGCTGTTTTTT.

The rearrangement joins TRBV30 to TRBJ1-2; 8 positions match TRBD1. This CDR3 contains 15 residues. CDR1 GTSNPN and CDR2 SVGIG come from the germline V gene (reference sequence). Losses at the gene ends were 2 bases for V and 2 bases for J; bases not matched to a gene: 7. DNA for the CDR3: TGTGCCTGGAGTTTAAATACAGGGGGAAACTATGGCTACACCTTC. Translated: CAWSLNTGGNYGYTF. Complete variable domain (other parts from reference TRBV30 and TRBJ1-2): SQTIHQWPATLVQPVGSPLSLECTVEGTSNPNLYWYRQAAGRGLQLLFYSVGIGQISSEVPQNLSASRPQDRQFILSSKKLLLSDSGFYLCAWSLNTGGNYGYTFGSGTRLTVV.

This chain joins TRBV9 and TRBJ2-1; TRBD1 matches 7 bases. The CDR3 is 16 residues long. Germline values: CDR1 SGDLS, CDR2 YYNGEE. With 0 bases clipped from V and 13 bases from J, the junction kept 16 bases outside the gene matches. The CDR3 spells CASSVVEGGGTGRQFF. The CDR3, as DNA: TGTGCCAGCAGCGTAGTGGAAGGGGGCGGTACGGGCCGACAGTTCTTC.

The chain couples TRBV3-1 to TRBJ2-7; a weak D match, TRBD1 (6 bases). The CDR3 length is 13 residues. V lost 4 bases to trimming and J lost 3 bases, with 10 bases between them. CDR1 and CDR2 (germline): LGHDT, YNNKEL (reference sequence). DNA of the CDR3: TGTGCCAGCAGCCTCGGACAGTACTACGAGCAGTACTTC. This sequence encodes CASSLGQYYEQYF.

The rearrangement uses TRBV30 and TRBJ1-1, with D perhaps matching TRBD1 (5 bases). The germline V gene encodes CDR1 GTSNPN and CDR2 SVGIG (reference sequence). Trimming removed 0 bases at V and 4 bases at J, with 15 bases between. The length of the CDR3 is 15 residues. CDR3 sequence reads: CAWSVLGERGTEAFF. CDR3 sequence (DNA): TGTGCCTGGAGTGTACTAGGGGAGCGCGGCACTGAAGCTTTCTTT.

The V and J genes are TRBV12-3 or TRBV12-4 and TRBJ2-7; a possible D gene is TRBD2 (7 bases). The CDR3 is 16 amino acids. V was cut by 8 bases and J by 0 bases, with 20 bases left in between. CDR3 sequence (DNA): TGTGCCAGCCTTCAGGGCGGGGGCCTGGACTCCTACGAGCAGTACTTC. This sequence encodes CASLQGGGLDSYEQYF.

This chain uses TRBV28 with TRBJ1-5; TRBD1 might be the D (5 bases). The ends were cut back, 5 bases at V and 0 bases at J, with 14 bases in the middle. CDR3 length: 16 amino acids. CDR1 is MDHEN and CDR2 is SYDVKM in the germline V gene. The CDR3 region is CASSGTGEPSNQPQHF. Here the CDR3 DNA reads TGTGCCAGCAGTGGGACGGGGGAGCCTAGCAATCAGCCCCAGCATTTT.

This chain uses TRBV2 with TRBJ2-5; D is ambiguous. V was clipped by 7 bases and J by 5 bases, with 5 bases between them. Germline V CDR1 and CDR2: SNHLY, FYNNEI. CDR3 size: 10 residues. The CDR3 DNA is TGTGCCAGCAAAGCGGAGACCCAGTACTTC. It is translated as CASKAETQYF.

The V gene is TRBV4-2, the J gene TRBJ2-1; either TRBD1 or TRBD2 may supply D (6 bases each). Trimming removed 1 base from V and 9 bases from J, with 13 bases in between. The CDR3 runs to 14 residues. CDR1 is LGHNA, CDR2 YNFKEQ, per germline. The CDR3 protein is CASSQGGAGGEQFF. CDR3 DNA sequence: TGTGCCAGCAGCCAAGGGGGGGCTGGGGGTGAGCAGTTCTTC.

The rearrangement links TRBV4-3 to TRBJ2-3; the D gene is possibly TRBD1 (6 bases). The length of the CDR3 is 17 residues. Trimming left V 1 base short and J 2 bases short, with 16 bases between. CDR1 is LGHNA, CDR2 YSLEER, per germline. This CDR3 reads CASSQGRQAGFTDTQYF. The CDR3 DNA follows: TGCGCCAGCAGCCAAGGGAGACAGGCGGGCTTCACAGATACGCAGTATTTT.

The CDR3 loop reads CSVSTPGELFF. The DNA for the CDR3 is TGCAGCGTTTCCACCCCGGGGGAGCTGTTTTTT. J is TRBJ2-2 and V is TRBV29-1; D is unclear. The germline V gene has CDR1 SQVTM and CDR2 ANQGSEA. The CDR3 consists of 11 residues. Deletions cut 5 bases from V and 8 bases from J, with 9 bases between.

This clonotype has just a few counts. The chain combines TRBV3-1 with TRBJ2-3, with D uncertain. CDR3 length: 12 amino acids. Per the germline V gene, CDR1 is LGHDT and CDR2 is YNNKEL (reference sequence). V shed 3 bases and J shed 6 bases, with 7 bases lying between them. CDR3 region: CASSQVGDTQYF. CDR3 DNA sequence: TGTGCCAGCAGCCAGGTGGGGGATACGCAGTATTTT.

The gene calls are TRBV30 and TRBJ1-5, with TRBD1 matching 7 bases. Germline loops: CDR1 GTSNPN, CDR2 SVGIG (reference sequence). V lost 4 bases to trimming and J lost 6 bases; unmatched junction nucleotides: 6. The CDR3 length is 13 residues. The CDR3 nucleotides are TGTGCCTGGAATACAGGGGACGCTCAGCCCCAGCATTTT. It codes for CAWNTGDAQPQHF.

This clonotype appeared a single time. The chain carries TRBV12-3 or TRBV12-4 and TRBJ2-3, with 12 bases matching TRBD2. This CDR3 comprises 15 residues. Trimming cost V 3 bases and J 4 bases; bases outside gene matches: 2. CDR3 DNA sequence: TGTGCCAGCAGTTTCGGACTAGCGGGATCAGATACGCAGTATTTT. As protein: CASSFGLAGSDTQYF.

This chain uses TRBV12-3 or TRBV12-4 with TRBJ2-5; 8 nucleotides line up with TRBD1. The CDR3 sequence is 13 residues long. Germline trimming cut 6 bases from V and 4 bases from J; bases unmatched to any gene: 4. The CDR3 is CASSEGQAETQYF. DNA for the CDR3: TGTGCCAGCAGCGAGGGACAGGCAGAGACCCAGTACTTC.

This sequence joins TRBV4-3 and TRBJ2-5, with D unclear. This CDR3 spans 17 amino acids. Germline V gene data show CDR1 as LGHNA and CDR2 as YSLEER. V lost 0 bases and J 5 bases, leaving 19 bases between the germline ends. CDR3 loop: CASSQDRASAGSETQYF. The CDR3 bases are TGCGCCAGCAGCCAAGATCGCGCCAGCGCCGGATCGGAGACCCAGTACTTC.